A selection of T cell receptor beta chains follows, all from one sample in a study of OX40 agonist ivuxolimab in advanced cancers. Data came from immunoSEQ multiplex PCR; TCRdb stores just in-frame clones and leaves some out. The sample records 30,000 to 45,000 clones, about 88% being singletons. Sequenced here: CD4+ or CD8+ T cells sorted from blood, sampled in a trial of the OX40 agonist ivuxolimab. These receptors originate from an adult with an advanced solid tumor such as melanoma, head and neck, liver or kidney cancer. CDR3s leave out the opening cysteine and the closing phenylalanine or tryptophan. Fields, in order: D gene, clone size, J gene, V gene, CDR3 protein. D genes are given only for firm matches. Not all rows give a size; the values are once, few, many and, for expanded clones, a class.

.,once,TRBJ1-6,TRBV15,ATSSHEGPYNSPLH
.,.,TRBJ2-2,TRBV5-4,ASSLGLNTGELF
TRBD1,.,TRBJ2-3,TRBV6-6,ASSRTGQPDTQY
.,.,TRBJ1-4,TRBV6-1,ASSEKVDLGQANEKLF
TRBD2,.,TRBJ2-5,TRBV5-1,ASSRGLAGDTQETQY
.,.,TRBJ1-5,TRBV28,ATDDHLNTQPQH
.,once,TRBJ1-3,TRBV10-3,AISPSPGISGNTIY
TRBD1,.,TRBJ1-2,TRBV5-1,ASSSGSTGDGYT
.,.,TRBJ1-4,TRBV5-1,ASRSATNEKLF
.,few,TRBJ1-1,TRBV10-2,ASSESVSTAF
TRBD1,.,TRBJ2-6,TRBV4-1,ASSPFPGTGAGGANVLT
.,.,TRBJ2-7,TRBV12-5,ASGADIYEQY
TRBD2,.,TRBJ2-3,TRBV5-1,ASSLSGGADTQY
.,.,TRBJ1-6,TRBV2,ASRLGTGQNSPLH
.,once,TRBJ1-3,TRBV5-4,AVGGGASGNTIY
.,.,TRBJ1-5,TRBV19,ASSMPGRVNQPQH
.,.,TRBJ1-2,TRBV6-1,ASSEDPLLRGNTNYGYT
TRBD1,.,TRBJ1-2,TRBV18,ASSPGQGYDYGYT
.,.,TRBJ1-1,TRBV6-5,ASSYSMPGPNTEAF
.,.,TRBJ2-2,TRBV7-8,ASSPLATIGELF
TRBD1,once,TRBJ1-2,TRBV4-1,ASDYRDRGHGYT
TRBD1,.,TRBJ2-1,TRBV7-9,ASSAGGTTYNEQF
.,.,TRBJ1-4,TRBV4-1,ASSRPPQGTNEKLF
.,.,TRBJ2-7,TRBV13,ASSPASGSYEQY
.,.,TRBJ2-2,TRBV7-6,ASSQDRAGELF
.,.,TRBJ1-1,TRBV5-6,ASSLTQDTEAF
TRBD1,once,TRBJ2-3,TRBV2,ASRGDRNTDTQY
.,few,TRBJ1-2,TRBV5-1,ASSLPDRNYGYT
.,.,TRBJ2-1,TRBV6-1,ASTGGQGYNEQF
.,few,TRBJ1-6,TRBV27,ASSPLGGTYNSPLH
.,once,TRBJ2-1,TRBV7-9,ASSLSTRDEQF
.,once,TRBJ1-1,TRBV6-5,ASSYSTAGPYEAF
TRBD2,.,TRBJ2-7,TRBV6-9,ASSSGLAGYEQY
.,.,TRBJ2-1,TRBV15,ASRSGTYNEQF
TRBD2,.,TRBJ2-3,TRBV2,ASRPLVSGGATQY
.,once,TRBJ1-1,TRBV29-1,SVLKRPNTEAF
.,.,TRBJ1-2,TRBV4-3,ASSQDSIPRGYGYT
TRBD1,.,TRBJ1-4,TRBV12-5,ASGPGTAYNEKLF
TRBD2,.,TRBJ2-5,TRBV5-4,ASSLGGGADETQY
TRBD1,.,TRBJ2-2,TRBV7-6,ASSKETGGGTGELF